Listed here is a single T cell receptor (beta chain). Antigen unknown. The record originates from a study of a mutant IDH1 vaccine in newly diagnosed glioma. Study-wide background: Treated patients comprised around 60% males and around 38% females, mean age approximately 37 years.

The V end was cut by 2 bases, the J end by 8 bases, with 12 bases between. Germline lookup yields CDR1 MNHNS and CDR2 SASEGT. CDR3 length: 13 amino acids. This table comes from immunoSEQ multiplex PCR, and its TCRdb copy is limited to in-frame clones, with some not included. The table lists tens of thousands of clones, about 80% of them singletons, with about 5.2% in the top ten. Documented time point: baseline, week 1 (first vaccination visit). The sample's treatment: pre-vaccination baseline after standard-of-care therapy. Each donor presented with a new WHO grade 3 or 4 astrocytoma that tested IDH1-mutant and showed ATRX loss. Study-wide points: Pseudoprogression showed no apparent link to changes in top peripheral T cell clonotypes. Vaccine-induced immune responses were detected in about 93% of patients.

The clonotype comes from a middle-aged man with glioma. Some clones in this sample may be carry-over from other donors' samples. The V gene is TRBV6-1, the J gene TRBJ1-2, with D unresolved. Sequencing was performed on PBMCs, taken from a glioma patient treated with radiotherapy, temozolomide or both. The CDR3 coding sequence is TGTGCCAGCAGTGAAACATTGGGCAAAGGCTACACCTTC. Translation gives CASSETLGKGYTF.